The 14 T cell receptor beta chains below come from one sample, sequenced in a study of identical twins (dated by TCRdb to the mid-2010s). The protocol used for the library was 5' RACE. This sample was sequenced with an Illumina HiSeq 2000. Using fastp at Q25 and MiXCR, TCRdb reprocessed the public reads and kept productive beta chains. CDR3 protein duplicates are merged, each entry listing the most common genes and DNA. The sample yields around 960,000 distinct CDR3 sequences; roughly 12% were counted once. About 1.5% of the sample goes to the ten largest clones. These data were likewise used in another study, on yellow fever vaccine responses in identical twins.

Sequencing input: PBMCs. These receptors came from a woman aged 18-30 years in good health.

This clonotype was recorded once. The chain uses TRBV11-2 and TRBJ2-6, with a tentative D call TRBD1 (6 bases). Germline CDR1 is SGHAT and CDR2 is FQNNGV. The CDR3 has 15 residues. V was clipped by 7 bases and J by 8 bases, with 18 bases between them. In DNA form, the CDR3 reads TGTGCCAGCAACCAGGACGCCAGGGGACCCAACGTCCTGACTTTC. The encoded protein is CASNQDARGPNVLTF.

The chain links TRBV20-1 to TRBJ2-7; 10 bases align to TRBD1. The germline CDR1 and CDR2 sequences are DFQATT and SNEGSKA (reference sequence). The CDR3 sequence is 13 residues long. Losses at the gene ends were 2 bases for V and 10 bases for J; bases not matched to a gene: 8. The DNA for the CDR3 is TGCAGTGCTAGATTATCTGGGACAGGGGTTCAGTACGTC. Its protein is CSARLSGTGVQYV.

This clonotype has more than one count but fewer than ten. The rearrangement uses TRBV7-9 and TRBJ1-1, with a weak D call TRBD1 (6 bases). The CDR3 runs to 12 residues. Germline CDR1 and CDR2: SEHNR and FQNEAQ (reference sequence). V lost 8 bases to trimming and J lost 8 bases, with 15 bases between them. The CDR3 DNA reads TGTGCCAGCCGTAGGGGGGGGGCCGAAGCTTTCTTT. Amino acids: CASRRGGAEAFF.

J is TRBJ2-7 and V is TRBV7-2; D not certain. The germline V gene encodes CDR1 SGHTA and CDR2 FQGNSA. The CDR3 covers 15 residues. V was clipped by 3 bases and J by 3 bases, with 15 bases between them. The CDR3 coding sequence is TGTGCCAGCAGCTTCAGGCAGGAACCCTTCTACGAGCAGTACGTC. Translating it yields CASSFRQEPFYEQYV.

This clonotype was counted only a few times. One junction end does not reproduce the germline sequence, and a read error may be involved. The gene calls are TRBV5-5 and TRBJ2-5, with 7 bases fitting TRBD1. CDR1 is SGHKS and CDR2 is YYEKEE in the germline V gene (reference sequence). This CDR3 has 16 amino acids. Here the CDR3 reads CACSPGNTGVRETQYF. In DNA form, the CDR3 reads TGTGCCTGCAGCCCCGGCAACACAGGGGTCAGGGAGACCCAGTACTTC.

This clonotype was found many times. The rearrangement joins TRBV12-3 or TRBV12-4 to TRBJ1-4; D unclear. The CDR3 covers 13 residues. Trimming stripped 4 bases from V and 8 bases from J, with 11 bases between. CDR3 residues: CASSSGRREKLFF. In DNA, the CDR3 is TGTGCCAGCAGTTCCGGCCGCCGGGAAAAACTGTTTTTT.

CDR3 sequence reads: CASSLRASGNTGELFF. Here the CDR3 DNA reads TGCGCCAGCAGCCTACGGGCCTCCGGGAACACCGGGGAGCTGTTTTTT. The V call is TRBV4-1, the J call TRBJ2-2; D not certain. V lost 4 bases and J lost 1, with 13 bases in between. This CDR3 contains 16 residues. Germline CDR1 MGHRA, CDR2 YSYEKL.

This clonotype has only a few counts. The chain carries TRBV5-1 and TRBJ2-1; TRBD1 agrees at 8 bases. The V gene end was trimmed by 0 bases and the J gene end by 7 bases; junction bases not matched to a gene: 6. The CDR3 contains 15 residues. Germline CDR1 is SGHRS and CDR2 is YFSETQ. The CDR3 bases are TGCGCCAGCAGCTTGGAGTCAGGGGGCGGGAATGAGCAGTTCTTC. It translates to CASSLESGGGNEQFF. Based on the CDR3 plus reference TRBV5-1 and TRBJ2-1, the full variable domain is KAGVTQTPRYLIKTRGQQVTLSCSPISGHRSVSWYQQTPGQGLQFLFEYFSETQRNKGNFPGRFSGRQFSNSRSEMNVSTLELGDSALYLCASSLESGGGNEQFFGPGTRLTVL.

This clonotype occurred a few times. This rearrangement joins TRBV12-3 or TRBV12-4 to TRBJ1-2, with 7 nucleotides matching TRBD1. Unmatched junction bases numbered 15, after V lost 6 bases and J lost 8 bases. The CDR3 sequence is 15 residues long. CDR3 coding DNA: TGTGCCAGCAGAAAGACAGGGAACCTCCTTGGGGGCTACACCTTC. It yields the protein CASRKTGNLLGGYTF.

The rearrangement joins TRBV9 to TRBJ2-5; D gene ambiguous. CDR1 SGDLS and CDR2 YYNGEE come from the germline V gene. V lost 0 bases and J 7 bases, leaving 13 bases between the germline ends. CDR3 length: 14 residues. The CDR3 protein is CASSVALTLGTQYF. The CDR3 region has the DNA TGTGCCAGCAGCGTAGCTCTGACCCTAGGGACCCAGTACTTC.

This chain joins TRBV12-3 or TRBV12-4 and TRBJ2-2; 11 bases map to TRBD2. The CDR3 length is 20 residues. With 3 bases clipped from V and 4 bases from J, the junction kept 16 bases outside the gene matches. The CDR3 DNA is TGTGCCAGCAGTTTCGCCCCGGTGGCTGGGACTAGCGGCCTCACCGGGGAGCTGTTTTTT. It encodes CASSFAPVAGTSGLTGELFF.

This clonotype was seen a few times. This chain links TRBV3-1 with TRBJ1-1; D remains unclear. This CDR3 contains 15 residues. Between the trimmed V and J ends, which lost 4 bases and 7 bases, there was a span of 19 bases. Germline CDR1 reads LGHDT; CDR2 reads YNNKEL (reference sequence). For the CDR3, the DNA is TGTGCCAGCAGCCGAAAGAGGTCTGGCCGGATTGAAGCTTTCTTT. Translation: CASSRKRSGRIEAFF.

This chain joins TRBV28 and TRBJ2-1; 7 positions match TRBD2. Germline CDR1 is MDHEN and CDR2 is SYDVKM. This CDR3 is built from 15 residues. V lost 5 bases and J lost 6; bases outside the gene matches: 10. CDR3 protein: CASSPRDYPPNEQFF. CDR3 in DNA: TGTGCCAGCAGTCCCCGGGACTACCCGCCCAATGAGCAGTTCTTC.

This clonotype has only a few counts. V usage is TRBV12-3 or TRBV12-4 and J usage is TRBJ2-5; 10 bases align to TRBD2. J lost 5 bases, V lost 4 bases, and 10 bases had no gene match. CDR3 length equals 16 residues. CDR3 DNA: TGTGCCAGCAGTTATTATTTAGCGGGGGGCCCGGAGACCCAGTACTTC. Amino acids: CASSYYLAGGPETQYF.